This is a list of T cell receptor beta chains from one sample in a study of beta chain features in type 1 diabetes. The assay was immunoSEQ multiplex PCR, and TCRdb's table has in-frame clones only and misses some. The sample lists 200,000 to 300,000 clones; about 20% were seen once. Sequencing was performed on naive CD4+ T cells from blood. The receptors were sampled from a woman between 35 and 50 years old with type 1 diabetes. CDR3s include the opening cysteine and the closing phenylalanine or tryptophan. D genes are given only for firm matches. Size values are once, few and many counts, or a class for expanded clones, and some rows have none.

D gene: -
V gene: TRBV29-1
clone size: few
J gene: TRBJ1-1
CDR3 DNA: TGCAGCGCCCTGGACTGGGGAACTGAAGCTTTCTTT
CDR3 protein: CSALDWGTEAFF

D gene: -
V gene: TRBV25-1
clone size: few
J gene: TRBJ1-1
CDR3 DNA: TGTGCCAGCAGTGCTCAGGGTCCGAATACTGAAGCTTTCTTT
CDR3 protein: CASSAQGPNTEAFF

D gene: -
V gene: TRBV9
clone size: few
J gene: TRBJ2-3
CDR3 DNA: TGTGCCAGCAGCGTAAGACGGGAGACAGATACGCAGTATTTT
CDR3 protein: CASSVRRETDTQYF

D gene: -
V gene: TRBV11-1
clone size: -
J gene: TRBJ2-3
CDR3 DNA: TGTGCCAGCAGCCTACTCCGGGATACGCAGTATTTT
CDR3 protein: CASSLLRDTQYF

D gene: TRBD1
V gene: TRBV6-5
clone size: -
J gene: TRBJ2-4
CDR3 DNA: TGTGCCAGCAGCCCAGACAGGGGAGTTGTCATTCAGTACTTC
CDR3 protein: CASSPDRGVVIQYF

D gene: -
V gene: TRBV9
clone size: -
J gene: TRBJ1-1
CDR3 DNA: TGTGCCAGCAGCCTCCGGGGTACCGGGAACACTGAAGCTTTCTTT
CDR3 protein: CASSLRGTGNTEAFF

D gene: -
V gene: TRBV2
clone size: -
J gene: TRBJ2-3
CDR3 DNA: TGTGCCAGCAGTCAGACAACTAGCACAGATACGCAGTATTTT
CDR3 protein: CASSQTTSTDTQYF

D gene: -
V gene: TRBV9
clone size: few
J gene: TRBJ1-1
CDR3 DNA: TGTGCCAGCAGCGCACCTGACCGTGGAGGGATAAACACTGAAGCTTTCTTT
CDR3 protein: CASSAPDRGGINTEAFF

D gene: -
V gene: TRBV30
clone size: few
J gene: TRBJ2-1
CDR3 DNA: TGTGCCTGGAACAGCTACTACAATGAGCAGTTCTTC
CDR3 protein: CAWNSYYNEQFF

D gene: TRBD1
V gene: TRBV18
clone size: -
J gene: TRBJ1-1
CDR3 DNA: TGTGCCAGCTCAGCGACAGGGCAAGAAGCTTTCTTT
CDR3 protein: CASSATGQEAFF

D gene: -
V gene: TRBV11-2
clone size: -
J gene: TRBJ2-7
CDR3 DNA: TGTGCCAGCAGGCGCCCAGGGCGGTCCTACGAGCAGTACTTC
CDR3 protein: CASRRPGRSYEQYF

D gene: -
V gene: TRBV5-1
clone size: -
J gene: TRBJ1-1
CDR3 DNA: TGCGCCAGCAGCTTGGAGACAGTCGTCACTGAAGCTTTCTTT
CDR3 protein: CASSLETVVTEAFF

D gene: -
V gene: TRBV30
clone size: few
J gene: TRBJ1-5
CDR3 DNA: TGTGCCTGGAGTGTACAAGGCAATCAGCCCCAGCATTTT
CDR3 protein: CAWSVQGNQPQHF

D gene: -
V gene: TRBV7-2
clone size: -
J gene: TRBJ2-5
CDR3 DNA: TGTGCCAGCAGCCCCGTAGACAGGGAGACCCAGTACTTC
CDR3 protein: CASSPVDRETQYF

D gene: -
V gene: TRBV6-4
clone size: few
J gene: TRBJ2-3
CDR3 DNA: TGTGCCAGCAGTGAACAGGGTCACACAGATACGCAGTATTTT
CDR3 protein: CASSEQGHTDTQYF

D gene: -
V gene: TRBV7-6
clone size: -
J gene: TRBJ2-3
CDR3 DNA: TGTGCCAGCAGCTTACAGGTCCCGAGAAGCCCAGATACGCAGTATTTT
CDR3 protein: CASSLQVPRSPDTQYF

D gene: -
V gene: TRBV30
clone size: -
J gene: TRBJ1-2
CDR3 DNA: TGTGCCTGGAGGGAGGATCCCAGTCCCGGCCGGCGTGGCTACACCTTC
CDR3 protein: CAWREDPSPGRRGYTF

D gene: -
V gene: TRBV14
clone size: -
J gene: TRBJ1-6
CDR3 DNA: TGTGCCAGCAGCCAAGATCAGCAGGGGACACCCCTCCACTTT
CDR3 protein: CASSQDQQGTPLHF

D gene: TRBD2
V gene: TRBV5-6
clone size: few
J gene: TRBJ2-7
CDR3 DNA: TGTGCCAGCATGATGGGTCTAGCGGGGACCTTAACCTACGAGCAGTACTTC
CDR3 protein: CASMMGLAGTLTYEQYF

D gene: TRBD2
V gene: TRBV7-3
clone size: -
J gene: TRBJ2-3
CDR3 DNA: TGTGCCAGCAGCTCCAGACTAGCGGGGATGGATACGCAGTATTTT
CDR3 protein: CASSSRLAGMDTQYF

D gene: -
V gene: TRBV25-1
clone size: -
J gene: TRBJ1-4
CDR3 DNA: TGTGCCAGCAGTGTACGGGGGGATCAAGCTGAAAAACTGTTTTTT
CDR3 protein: CASSVRGDQAEKLFF

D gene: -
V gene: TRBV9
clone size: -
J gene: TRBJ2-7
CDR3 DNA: TGTGCCAGCAAAATGAGCCCTGAATCCTACGAGCAGTACTTC
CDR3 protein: CASKMSPESYEQYF

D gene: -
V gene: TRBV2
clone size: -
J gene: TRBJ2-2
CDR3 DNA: TGTGCCAGCAGGACTTCGGCCACCGGGGAGCTGTTTTTT
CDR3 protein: CASRTSATGELFF

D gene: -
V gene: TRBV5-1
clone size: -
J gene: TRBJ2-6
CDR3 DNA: TGCGCCAGCAAGCAGGACTACTCTGGGGCCAACGTCCTGACTTTC
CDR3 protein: CASKQDYSGANVLTF

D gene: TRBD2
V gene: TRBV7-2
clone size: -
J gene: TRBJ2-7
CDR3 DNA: TGTGCCAGCAGCCCCACCCTAGCGGGAGGGAGTGAGCAGTACTTC
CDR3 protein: CASSPTLAGGSEQYF

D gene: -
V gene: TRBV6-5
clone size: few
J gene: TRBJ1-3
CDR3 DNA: TGTGCCACCAAGGGGATTGGAAACACCATATATTTT
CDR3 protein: CATKGIGNTIYF

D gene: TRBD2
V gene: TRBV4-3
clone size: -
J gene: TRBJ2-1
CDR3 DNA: TGCGCCAGCACCGTACTAGCGGGAGACAATGAGCAGTTCTTC
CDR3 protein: CASTVLAGDNEQFF

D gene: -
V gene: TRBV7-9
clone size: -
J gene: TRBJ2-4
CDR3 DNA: TGTGCCAGCAGCTTATTACAGGAGCAGCACTTC
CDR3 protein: CASSLLQEQHF

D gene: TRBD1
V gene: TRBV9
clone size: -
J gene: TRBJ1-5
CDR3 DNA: TGTGCCAGCAGCGTAGTAGGAGTAGAAGACAGGGGAGATCAGCCCCAGCATTTT
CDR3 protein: CASSVVGVEDRGDQPQHF

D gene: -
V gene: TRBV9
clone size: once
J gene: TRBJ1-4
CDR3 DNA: TGTGCCAGCAGCGTCAGGGATGGTGAAAAACTGTTTTTT
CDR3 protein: CASSVRDGEKLFF

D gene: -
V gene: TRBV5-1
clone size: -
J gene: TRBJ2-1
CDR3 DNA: TGCGCCAGCAGCCCTCCCCGGGCGGGGTCCTACAATGAGCAGTTCTTC
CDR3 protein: CASSPPRAGSYNEQFF

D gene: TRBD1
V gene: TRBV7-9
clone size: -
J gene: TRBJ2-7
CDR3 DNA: TGTGCCAGCAGCGGGGGACAGGGCCGCTACGAGCAGTACTTC
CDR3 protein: CASSGGQGRYEQYF

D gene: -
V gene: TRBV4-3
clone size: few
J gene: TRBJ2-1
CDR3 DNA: TGCGCCAGCAGCCAGGGGGGAGCCAGGTTGGATGAGCAGTTCTTC
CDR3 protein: CASSQGGARLDEQFF

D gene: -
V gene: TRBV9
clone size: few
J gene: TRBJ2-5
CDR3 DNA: TGTGCCAGCAGCCTGTTTGGGGCGCAAGAGACCCAGTACTTC
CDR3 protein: CASSLFGAQETQYF